This TCR beta chain was identified in a study of a mutant IDH1 vaccine in newly diagnosed glioma. Time point defined: week 23, last vaccination. The study gave 300 ug of mutant IDH1 20-mer peptide per vaccine dose, with topical imiquimod. Sequencing used immunoSEQ multiplex PCR; TCRdb keeps in-frame clones, though not all of them. The sample contains tens of thousands of clones, roughly 81% of which appear only once. V lost 0 bases and J 4 bases, leaving 16 bases between the germline ends. Germline V gene sequence: CDR1 SGHRS, CDR2 YFSETQ. This CDR3 spans 16 amino acids. About this clone: As yet, its antigen is unknown.

Study-wide results and caveats: Pseudoprogression apparently tracked independently of changes in top peripheral T cell clonotypes.

The sequence came from a woman aged 40-49 years with glioma. Some clones in this sample may be carry-over from other donors' samples. The sample here was PBMCs, taken from a glioma patient whose treatment included an IDH1 peptide vaccine. The chain joins TRBV5-1 to TRBJ2-5; D may match TRBD1 or TRBD2 (6 bases each). The CDR3 nucleotides read TGCGCCAGCAGCTTGGGAGGGGGAGGCTTGCGAGAGACCCAGTACTTC. Its translation is CASSLGGGGLRETQYF. The whole variable domain, filled in from reference TRBV5-1 and TRBJ2-5, reads KAGVTQTPRYLIKTRGQQVTLSCSPISGHRSVSWYQQTPGQGLQFLFEYFSETQRNKGNFPGRFSGRQFSNSRSEMNVSTLELGDSALYLCASSLGGGGLRETQYFGPGTRLLVL.